This TCR beta chain originates from a study of T cells in Graves' hyperthyroidism and ophthalmopathy. Study-wide results and caveats: The majority of expanded thyroid clonotypes above 0.001 also appeared in blood. Ophthalmopathy was predicted by the model a median of 6.5 months ahead of onset.

Researchers took RNA transcripts and amplified the TCR beta CDR3 regions from them. Researchers ran a first-round RT-PCR on the TCR CDR3 using the HTBI primer set. Each CDR3 protein is one row after TCRdb ran MiXCR on the multiplex PCR reads. The sample contains 660,000 or so distinct CDR3 sequences, less than 45% of which appear only once. Germline values: CDR1 DFQATT, CDR2 SNEGSKA (reference sequence). The ends were cut back, 3 bases at V and 0 bases at J, with 17 bases in the middle. This CDR3 region has 16 residues. Points on this clonotype: The antigen remains undetermined.

This chain joins TRBV20-1 and TRBJ1-2; D is unclear. The sequence was obtained from an adult man with Graves' disease, either hyperthyroidism or ophthalmopathy (not recorded which). The sequenced sample consisted of peripheral blood or thyroid tissue (not recorded which). The CDR3 region is CSASLRAAHSNYGYTF. DNA for the CDR3: TGCAGTGCTAGCCTAAGGGCAGCCCACTCTAACTATGGCTACACCTTC.